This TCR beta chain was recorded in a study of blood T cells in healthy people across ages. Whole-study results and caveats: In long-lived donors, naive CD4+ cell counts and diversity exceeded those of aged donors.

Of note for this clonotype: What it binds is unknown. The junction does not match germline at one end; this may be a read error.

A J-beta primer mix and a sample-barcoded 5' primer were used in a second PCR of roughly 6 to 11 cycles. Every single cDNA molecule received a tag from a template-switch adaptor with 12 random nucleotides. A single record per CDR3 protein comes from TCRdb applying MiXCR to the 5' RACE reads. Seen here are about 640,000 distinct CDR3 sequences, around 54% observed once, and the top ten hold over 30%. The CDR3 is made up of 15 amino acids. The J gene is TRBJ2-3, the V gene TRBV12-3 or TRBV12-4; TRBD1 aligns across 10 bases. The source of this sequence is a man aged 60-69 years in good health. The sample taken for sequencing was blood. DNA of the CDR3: TGTACCAGCAAATGGACAGGGGGGATATCAGATGCGCAGTATTTT. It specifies CTSKWTGGISDAQYF.